Described below is a single TCR beta chain sequence and its context. V lost 2 bases and J lost 6; bases outside the gene matches: 15. CDR1 and CDR2 (germline): KGHDR, SFDVKD. The CDR3 is 18 amino acids. The source of the sample is a study of blood T cell repertoires in COVID-19. Clones were read by immunoSEQ multiplex PCR, and TCRdb kept only the in-frame ones, dropping some. The data show some 250,000 clones, roughly 80% seen once. The sequencing sample was made of peripheral blood. The source of this sequence is a woman of 80 years or more with COVID-19, enrolled during active disease. The genes are TRBV24-1 and TRBJ2-1, with 7 positions matching TRBD1. CDR3 loop: CATSDSGTAPLLSNEQFF. Here the CDR3 DNA reads TGTGCCACCAGTGATTCCGGGACAGCACCTCTTTTAAGCAATGAGCAGTTCTTC.